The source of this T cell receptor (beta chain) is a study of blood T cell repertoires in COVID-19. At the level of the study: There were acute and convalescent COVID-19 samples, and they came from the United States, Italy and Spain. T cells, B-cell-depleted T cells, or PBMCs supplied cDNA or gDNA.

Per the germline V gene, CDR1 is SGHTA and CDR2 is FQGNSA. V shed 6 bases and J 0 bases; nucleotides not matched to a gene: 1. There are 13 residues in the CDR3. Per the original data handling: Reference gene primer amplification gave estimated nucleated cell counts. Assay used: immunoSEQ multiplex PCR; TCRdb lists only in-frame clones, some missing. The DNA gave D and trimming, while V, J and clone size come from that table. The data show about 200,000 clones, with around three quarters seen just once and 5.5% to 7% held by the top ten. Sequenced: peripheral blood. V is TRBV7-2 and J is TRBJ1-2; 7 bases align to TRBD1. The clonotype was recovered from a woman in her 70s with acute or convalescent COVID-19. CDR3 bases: TGTGCCAGCAGTGGACAGGCTAACTATGGCTACACCTTC. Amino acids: CASSGQANYGYTF.